The clone carrying this T cell receptor (beta chain) has just a few counts. CDR3 length: 11 amino acids. Germline V lookup: CDR1 DFQATT, CDR2 SNEGSKA (reference sequence). V lost 2 bases, J lost 7 bases, and 6 bases lay in between. These data belong to a study of T-cell reconstitution after alpha-beta-depleted transplantation in children. Unique molecular identifiers were used in preparing the TCRbeta library. TCRdb redid the calling of the PCR reads with MiXCR, one entry per CDR3 protein. The sample shows just under 550,000 distinct CDR3 sequences, 18% of them seen only once. This sample comprised PBMCs from the stem cell graft donor, obtained from the stem cell graft. J is TRBJ2-1 and V is TRBV20-1, with no clear D. The receptor comes from a human donor who donated a stem cell graft to a child with acute lymphoblastic leukemia. The CDR3 sequence is CSARIINEQFF. CDR3 in DNA: TGCAGTGCTAGAATTATTAATGAGCAGTTCTTC.